This T cell receptor (beta chain) was retrieved from a study of OX40 agonist ivuxolimab in advanced cancers. Study in general: Patients were treated with ivuxolimab, an agonistic anti-OX40 (CD134) antibody. Whole-study results and caveats: More expanded clones were seen, on average, in CD8+ T cells than in CD4+.

Assay used: immunoSEQ multiplex PCR; TCRdb lists only in-frame clones, some missing. The sample has tens of thousands of clones; about 80% are singletons. As concerns this clone: The antigen is not known.

V trimming: 3 bases; J trimming: 10 bases; junction bases outside the gene matches: 14. CDR3 length equals 15 residues. Germline values: CDR1 MDHEN, CDR2 SYDVKM. V and J are TRBV28 and TRBJ1-2, with 7 nucleotides matching TRBD1. The sample in question was CD4+ or CD8+ T cells sorted from blood, obtained in a trial of the OX40 agonist ivuxolimab. The receptor was isolated from an adult with an advanced solid tumor such as melanoma, head and neck, liver or kidney cancer. The CDR3 spells CASSFRETGAIPYTF. In nucleotides, the CDR3 is TGTGCCAGCAGTTTCAGGGAAACAGGGGCCATTCCCTACACCTTC.